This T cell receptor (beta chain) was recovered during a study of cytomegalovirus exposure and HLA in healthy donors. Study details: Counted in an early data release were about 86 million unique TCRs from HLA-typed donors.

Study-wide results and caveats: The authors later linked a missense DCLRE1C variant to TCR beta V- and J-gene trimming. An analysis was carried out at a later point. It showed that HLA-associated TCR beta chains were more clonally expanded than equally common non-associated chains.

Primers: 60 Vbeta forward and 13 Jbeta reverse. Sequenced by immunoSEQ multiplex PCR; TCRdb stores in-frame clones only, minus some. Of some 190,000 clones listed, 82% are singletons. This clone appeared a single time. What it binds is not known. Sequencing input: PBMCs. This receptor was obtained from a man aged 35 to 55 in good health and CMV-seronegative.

The CDR3 reads CASSYFGSGGSTYNEQFF. The CDR3 nucleotides are TGCGCCAGCAGCTATTTTGGGTCCGGCGGCTCAACCTACAATGAGCAGTTCTTC. V gene TRBV5-1 combines with J gene TRBJ2-1, with no clear D. Germline V CDR1 and CDR2: SGHRS, YFSETQ. The CDR3 has 18 amino acids. The V gene lost 3 bases and the J gene lost 2 bases, with 21 bases spanning the gap.